The entry below describes one T cell receptor (beta chain). Here immunoSEQ multiplex PCR was the method, and the copy in TCRdb shows in-frame clones only, minus some. The sample has over 150,000 clones, roughly 81% seen once. V was pared by 1 base and J by 6 bases, with 2 bases of the junction left unmatched. The germline V gene has CDR1 MNHEY and CDR2 SVGAGI. The CDR3 totals 14 residues. Seattle's enrolled individuals joined amid active infection and were then monitored longitudinally. The data originate from a study of blood T cell repertoires in COVID-19. About the study: Collection of acute and convalescent COVID-19 samples took place in the United States, Italy and Spain.

This receptor was taken from a woman of 80 years or more with COVID-19, enrolled during active disease. The chain carries TRBV6-5 and TRBJ2-7; TRBD1 aligns across 11 bases. Sequenced input: peripheral blood. CDR3 nucleotide sequence: TGTGCCAGCAGTTACTTTGGACAGGGGGCCGAGCAGTACTTC. Protein sequence: CASSYFGQGAEQYF.